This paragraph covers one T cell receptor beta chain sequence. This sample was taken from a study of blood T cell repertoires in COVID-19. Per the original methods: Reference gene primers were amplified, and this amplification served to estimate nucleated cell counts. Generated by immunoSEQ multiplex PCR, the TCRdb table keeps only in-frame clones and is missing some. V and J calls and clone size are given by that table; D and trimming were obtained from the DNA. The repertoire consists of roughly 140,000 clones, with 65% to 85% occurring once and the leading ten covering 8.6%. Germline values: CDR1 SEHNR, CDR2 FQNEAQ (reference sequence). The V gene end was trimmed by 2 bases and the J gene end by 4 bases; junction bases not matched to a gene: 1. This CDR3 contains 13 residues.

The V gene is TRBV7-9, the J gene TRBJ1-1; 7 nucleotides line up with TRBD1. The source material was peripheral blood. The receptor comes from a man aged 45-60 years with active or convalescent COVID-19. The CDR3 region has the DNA TGTGCCAGCAGCTTACCAGGGGGCACTGAAGCTTTCTTT. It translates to CASSLPGGTEAFF.